The 26 T cell receptor beta chains below were found in one sample sequenced in a study of cytomegalovirus exposure and HLA in healthy donors. Vbeta (60) and Jbeta (13) primers were used in the PCR. The repertoire was sequenced with immunoSEQ multiplex PCR; TCRdb's copy has only in-frame clones and lacks some. The table shows roughly 99,000 clones, with more than 75% occurring only once. Sample: PBMCs. Source of these receptors: a man under 40 in good health and CMV-seropositive.

The gene calls are TRBV30 and TRBJ2-1, with D possibly matching TRBD2 (6 bases). Deletions cut 0 bases from V and 6 bases from J, with 12 bases between. CDR1 and CDR2 from the germline V gene are GTSNPN and SVGIG (reference sequence). This CDR3 contains 14 residues. CDR3 coding DNA: TGTGCCTGGAGTGTACGAGGACTACCCAATGAGCAGTTCTTC. It translates to CAWSVRGLPNEQFF. Full variable domain (rest looked up from reference TRBV30 and TRBJ2-1): SQTIHQWPATLVQPVGSPLSLECTVEGTSNPNLYWYRQAAGRGLQLLFYSVGIGQISSEVPQNLSASRPQDRQFILSSKKLLLSDSGFYLCAWSVRGLPNEQFFGPGTRLTVL.

The chain combines TRBV9 with TRBJ1-1, with D possibly TRBD1 on 5 matching bases. Germline values: CDR1 SGDLS, CDR2 YYNGEE. This CDR3 region has 15 residues. The V end lost 4 bases, the J end lost 4 bases, and 17 bases lay between the germline ends. CDR3 coding DNA: TGTGCCAGCAGCTTGAGAAGGGGCGCTACCACTGAAGCTTTCTTT. Its translation is CASSLRRGATTEAFF.

V and J are TRBV11-2 and TRBJ2-3, with 14 positions matching TRBD2. Losses at the gene ends were 5 bases for V and 6 bases for J; bases not matched to a gene: 10. The CDR3 has 17 amino acids. Germline V CDR1 and CDR2: SGHAT, FQNNGV. CDR3 sequence reads: CASSLQGLAGAGDTQYF. The CDR3, as DNA: TGTGCCAGCAGCCTACAGGGACTAGCGGGGGCGGGGGATACGCAGTATTTT. Complete variable domain (other parts from reference TRBV11-2 and TRBJ2-3): EAGVAQSPRYKIIEKRQSVAFWCNPISGHATLYWYQQILGQGPKLLIQFQNNGVVDDSQLPKDRFSAERLKGVDSTLKIQPAKLEDSAVYLCASSLQGLAGAGDTQYFGPGTRLTVL.

This chain connects TRBV5-1 to TRBJ1-1; the match to TRBD1 covers 7 bases. This CDR3 is built from 16 residues. V dropped 4 bases and J dropped 1; count of bases not matched to a gene: 10. CDR1 is SGHRS, CDR2 YFSETQ, per germline. CDR3 sequence: CASSQERGRGNTEAFF. The CDR3 DNA is TGCGCCAGCAGCCAAGAAAGGGGGCGGGGGAACACTGAAGCTTTCTTT.

This clone was seen more than once but under ten times. CDR3 bases: TGTGCCACCGCGGGGGGTGCAGGAACCGGGGAGCTGTTTTTT. It encodes CATAGGAGTGELFF. This chain uses TRBV15 with TRBJ2-2, with 8 bases matching TRBD2. The V segment lost 8 bases and the J segment 5 bases; nucleotides outside the gene matches: 7. This CDR3 is built from 14 residues. CDR1 is LNHNV, CDR2 YYDKDF, per germline (reference sequence).

The chain couples TRBV27 to TRBJ1-2; 9 bases align to TRBD1. V trimming: 2 bases; J trimming: 4 bases; junction bases outside the gene matches: 8. Germline CDR1 reads MNHEY; CDR2 reads SMNVEV (reference sequence). The CDR3 contains 16 residues. The CDR3 nucleotides are TGTGCCAGCAGTTTAATGGGACAGGGCAGTTTCTATGGCTACACCTTC. Translation gives CASSLMGQGSFYGYTF.

This clone was counted once. The chain uses TRBV9 and TRBJ2-3; TRBD2 agrees at 8 bases. From germline, CDR1 is SGDLS and CDR2 YYNGEE. The ends lost 0 bases at V and 2 bases at J; junction bases unmatched: 2. The CDR3 has 15 amino acids. CDR3 residues: CASSVVSGATDTQYF. The DNA of the CDR3 is TGTGCCAGCAGCGTAGTTAGCGGGGCCACAGATACGCAGTATTTT.

This sequence joins TRBV5-1 and TRBJ1-2; 7 bases fit TRBD1. Trimming took 0 bases from V and 3 from J; bases not matched to a gene: 2. CDR3 length equals 14 residues. Looked up from germline, CDR1 is SGHRS and CDR2 is YFSETQ. CDR3 in amino acids: CASSLATGHYGYTF. CDR3 nucleotide sequence: TGCGCCAGCAGCTTGGCGACAGGGCACTATGGCTACACCTTC.

The rearrangement links TRBV18 to TRBJ1-2; possible D gene TRBD1, 5 bases. Germline V gene sequence: CDR1 KGHSH, CDR2 LQKENI. This CDR3 contains 15 residues. Trimming removed 3 bases at V and 6 bases at J, with 17 bases between. For the CDR3, the DNA is TGTGCCAGCTCACCCAAACAGGAGCCCGCCGATGGCTACACCTTC. Translated, it gives CASSPKQEPADGYTF.

This chain connects TRBV21-1 to TRBJ1-2. TRBV21-1 counts as a pseudogene. This CDR3 spans 14 amino acids. This chain's CDR3 is CASSPEWSNYGYTF. The CDR3 coding sequence is TGTGCCAGCAGCCCAGAATGGAGTAACTATGGCTACACCTTC.

This clone has just a few counts. The chain links TRBV9 to TRBJ2-2; the D is unclear. CDR1 and CDR2 from the germline V gene are SGDLS and YYNGEE. The V gene lost 4 bases and the J gene lost 1 base, with 11 bases spanning the gap. CDR3 length: 15 residues. The CDR3 DNA follows: TGTGCCAGCAGCAACGGGTTCCAGAACACCGGGGAGCTGTTTTTT. The encoded protein is CASSNGFQNTGELFF.

The V gene is TRBV5-6, the J gene TRBJ2-5; 10 bases align to TRBD2. The germline gives CDR1 SGHDT, CDR2 YYEEEE. V lost 4 bases, J lost 3 bases, and 15 bases stayed unmatched. The CDR3 contains 18 residues. CDR3 amino acids: CASSGGRTSGLIKETQYF. CDR3 nucleotide sequence: TGTGCCAGCAGCGGGGGGCGGACTAGCGGTTTAATAAAAGAGACCCAGTACTTC.

This chain joins TRBV4-1 and TRBJ2-7; D perhaps matches TRBD2 (6 bases). The ends were cut back, 3 bases at V and 2 bases at J, with 8 bases in the middle. CDR3 length: 13 amino acids. Germline V gene sequence: CDR1 MGHRA, CDR2 YSYEKL. The CDR3 coding sequence is TGCGCCAGCAGCCAGGGCGGGACCTACGAGCAGTACTTC. Translated: CASSQGGTYEQYF.

The gene calls are TRBV18 and TRBJ1-1, with D unclear. With 2 bases removed from V and 0 bases from J, the gap between germline ends came to 7 bases. Germline loops: CDR1 KGHSH, CDR2 LQKENI. This CDR3 is built from 14 residues. The CDR3 loop is CASSPKQMNTEAFF. The CDR3 coding sequence is TGTGCCAGCTCACCAAAACAGATGAACACTGAAGCTTTCTTT.

The chain combines TRBV5-8 with TRBJ1-4; 9 bases agree with TRBD1. The germline gives CDR1 SGHTS, CDR2 YDEGEE. This CDR3 is built from 14 residues. J was trimmed by 7 bases and V by 0 bases; bases with no gene match: 1. CDR3 DNA: TGTGCCAGCAGCTTGGACAGGGGGCGTGAAAAACTGTTTTTT. Residues: CASSLDRGREKLFF.

This clone was detected a few times. The V call is TRBV30, the J call TRBJ1-1; 10 positions agree with TRBD1. The V gene end was trimmed by 5 bases and the J gene end by 0 bases; junction bases not matched to a gene: 0. Germline V gene lookup returns CDR1 GTSNPN and CDR2 SVGIG (reference sequence). The CDR3 runs to 13 residues. Here the CDR3 DNA reads TGTGCCTGGGGACAGGGGGTGAACACTGAAGCTTTCTTT. Protein sequence: CAWGQGVNTEAFF.

The chain carries TRBV18 and TRBJ2-1; TRBD2 matches 12 bases. Germline CDR1 and CDR2: KGHSH and LQKENI. This CDR3 is 15 amino acids long. Trimming at V came to 6 bases and at J to 9 bases, leaving 9 bases not matched to a gene. CDR3 bases: TGTGCCAGCTCCAACCCTAGCGGGGGGGTTTTTGAGCAGTTCTTC. This codes for CASSNPSGGVFEQFF. Full variable domain (missing parts from reference TRBV18 and TRBJ2-1): NAGVMQNPRHLVRRRGQEARLRCSPMKGHSHVYWYRQLPEEGLKFMVYLQKENIIDESGMPKERFSAEFPKEGPSILRIQQVVRGDSAAYFCASSNPSGGVFEQFFGPGTRLTVL.

This clone was observed a handful of times. The chain joins TRBV6-5 to TRBJ2-7; TRBD2 matches at 7 bases. From germline, CDR1 is MNHEY and CDR2 SVGAGI. V shed 6 bases and J 2 bases; nucleotides not matched to a gene: 10. The CDR3 is 15 residues long. CDR3 region: CASRSKTSSPYEQYF. CDR3 DNA: TGTGCCAGCAGATCTAAGACTAGCAGTCCCTACGAGCAGTACTTC.

The chain employs TRBV5-4 and TRBJ2-2; 8 bases line up with TRBD1. The CDR3 runs to 15 residues. Germline V gene lookup returns CDR1 SGHNT and CDR2 YYREEE (reference sequence). Trimming removed 3 bases from V and 6 bases from J; junction bases left unmatched: 7. CDR3 amino acids: CASSYGQGGAGELFF. DNA of the CDR3: TGTGCCAGCAGCTACGGACAGGGAGGAGCCGGGGAGCTGTTTTTT.

The chain couples TRBV7-8 to TRBJ2-7, with a possible D match to TRBD2 (5 bases). Trimming left V 6 bases short and J 3 bases short, with 12 bases between. Germline values: CDR1 SGHVS, CDR2 FQNEAQ. CDR3 length: 13 residues. CDR3 DNA sequence: TGTGCCAGCAGACGGGGTACCGTCTACGAGCAGTACTTC. Translation: CASRRGTVYEQYF.

This clone was detected once. This rearrangement joins TRBV19 to TRBJ1-6; 9 nucleotides match TRBD1. This CDR3 is 15 amino acids long. Germline values: CDR1 LNHDA, CDR2 SQIVND (reference sequence). V gave up 3 bases and J gave up 7 bases; unmatched junction bases: 4. Written as DNA, the CDR3 is TGTGCCAGTAGTATCGGGGACAGGGCCAATTCACCCCTCCACTTT. This sequence encodes CASSIGDRANSPLHF.

The chain is built from TRBV6-1 and TRBJ1-3, with D maybe TRBD1 (5 bases). Germline loops: CDR1 MNHNS, CDR2 SASEGT. Deletions cut 3 bases from V and 5 bases from J, with 14 bases between. The CDR3 covers 15 residues. The CDR3 sequence: CASSDGGGTRNTIYF. For the CDR3, the DNA is TGTGCCAGCAGTGATGGGGGGGGGACCCGAAACACCATATATTTT.

This clone has only one observation. The V gene is TRBV7-6, the J gene TRBJ2-5; TRBD2 agrees at 7 bases. The J call is doubtful: the DNA matches TRBJ2-7 better. In germline, CDR1 is SGHVS, CDR2 FNYEAQ. This CDR3 has 15 residues. As DNA, the CDR3 is TGTGCCAGCAGCATAGGGAGCGGGGTCTACTACGAGCAGTACTTC. It encodes CASSIGSGVYYEQYF.

The chain employs TRBV27 and TRBJ1-3; D gene uncertain. The CDR3 is made up of 13 amino acids. The germline V gene encodes CDR1 MNHEY and CDR2 SMNVEV (reference sequence). V lost 1 base and J lost 4, with 5 bases in between. CDR3 residues: CASSLLAGNTIYF. The CDR3 nucleotides are TGTGCCAGCAGTTTATTAGCCGGAAACACCATATATTTT.

This clone was detected a few times. The V call is TRBV7-9, the J call TRBJ2-5, with 10 bases fitting TRBD2. The V gene end was trimmed by 6 bases and the J gene end by 5 bases; junction bases not matched to a gene: 9. Germline V gives CDR1 SEHNR, CDR2 FQNEAQ (reference sequence). The CDR3 sequence is 15 residues long. This CDR3 is CASSSTAGGRETQYF. The CDR3 region has the DNA TGTGCCAGCAGTTCAACAGCGGGGGGGCGTGAGACCCAGTACTTC.

This clone was recorded once. This sequence joins TRBV30 and TRBJ2-5, with TRBD2 matching over 10 bases. J was trimmed by 4 bases and V by 5 bases; bases with no gene match: 7. Germline CDR1 is GTSNPN and CDR2 is SVGIG (reference sequence). This CDR3 contains 14 residues. DNA of the CDR3: TGTGCCTGGGCGAGCGGGGGGGCCCCAGAGACCCAGTACTTC. This sequence encodes CAWASGGAPETQYF.